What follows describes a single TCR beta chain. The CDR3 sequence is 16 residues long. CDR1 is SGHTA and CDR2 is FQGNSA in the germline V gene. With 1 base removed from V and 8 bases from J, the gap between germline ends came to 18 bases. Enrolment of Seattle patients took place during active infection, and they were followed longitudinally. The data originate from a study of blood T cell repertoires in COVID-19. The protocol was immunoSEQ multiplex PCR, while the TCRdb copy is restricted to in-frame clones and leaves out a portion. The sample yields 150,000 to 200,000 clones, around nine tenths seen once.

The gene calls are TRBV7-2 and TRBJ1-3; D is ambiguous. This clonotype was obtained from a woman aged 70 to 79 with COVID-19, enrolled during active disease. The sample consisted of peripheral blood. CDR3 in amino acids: CASSLVPGTLLDTIYF. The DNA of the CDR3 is TGTGCCAGCAGCTTAGTCCCAGGAACGCTACTTGACACCATATATTTT.